A single sample gave rise to the 25 T cell receptor beta chains below, sequenced in a study of blood T cells in healthy people across ages. A second PCR of about 6 to 11 cycles used a sample-barcoded 5' primer and a J-beta primer mix. One entry per CDR3 protein results from TCRdb running MiXCR on the 5' RACE reads. Among around 1.5 million distinct CDR3 sequences, about 40% were seen once, and the ten largest hold 7% to 9.5%. Material for sequencing was blood. Receptors originate from a woman aged 18-29 years in good health.

The V gene is TRBV4-2, the J gene TRBJ2-7; 11 nucleotides agree with TRBD2. The CDR3 length is 15 residues. V shed 2 bases and J 4 bases; nucleotides not matched to a gene: 4. The germline CDR1 and CDR2 sequences are LGHNA and YNFKEQ. The CDR3: CASSQPGTSGYEQYF. The CDR3 DNA sequence: TGTGCCAGCAGCCAACCCGGGACTAGCGGTTACGAGCAGTACTTC.

The V and J genes are TRBV28 and TRBJ1-1; TRBD1 aligns across 8 bases. The CDR3 runs to 15 residues. Germline values: CDR1 MDHEN, CDR2 SYDVKM. V gave up 2 bases and J gave up 1 base; unmatched junction bases: 3. CDR3 nucleotides: TGTGCCAGCAGTTTACAGGACAGGGCGAACACTGAAGCTTTCTTT. This encodes CASSLQDRANTEAFF.

This clonotype occurred a few times. CDR3 loop: CASSRAGSYEQYF. CDR3 bases: TGTGCCAGCAGCCGAGCGGGGTCCTACGAGCAGTACTTC. V gene TRBV27 combines with J gene TRBJ2-7, with TRBD2 matching 7 bases. The CDR3 contains 13 residues. Germline V gene sequence: CDR1 MNHEY, CDR2 SMNVEV (reference sequence). Trimming cost V 6 bases and J 1 base; bases outside gene matches: 3.

The chain employs TRBV7-2 and TRBJ2-1; TRBD2 agrees at 8 bases. Germline V gives CDR1 SGHTA, CDR2 FQGNSA. The CDR3 extends over 15 amino acids. J lost 4 bases, V lost 3 bases, and 5 bases had no gene match. For the CDR3, the DNA is TGTGCCAGCAGCTTCAGCGGGAGTGGGTACAATGAGCAGTTCTTC. Its translation is CASSFSGSGYNEQFF.

This clonotype was recorded a few times. The gene calls are TRBV29-1 and TRBJ1-1; D gene ambiguous. The V end was cut by 3 bases, the J end by 0 bases, with 8 bases between. The CDR3 sequence is 13 residues long. From germline, CDR1 is SQVTM and CDR2 ANQGSEA. The CDR3 DNA sequence: TGCAGCGTTGAGGGCCCTCTGAACACTGAAGCTTTCTTT. Amino acid sequence: CSVEGPLNTEAFF.

V and J are TRBV29-1 and TRBJ1-1, with D possibly being TRBD1 (6 bases). Trimming took 0 bases from V and 4 from J, leaving 15 bases between them. The length of the CDR3 is 15 residues. From germline, CDR1 is SQVTM and CDR2 ANQGSEA. CDR3 protein: CSVEDRERGATEAFF. In DNA form, the CDR3 reads TGCAGCGTTGAAGATCGGGAGCGGGGGGCCACTGAAGCTTTCTTT.

This chain connects TRBV7-9 to TRBJ2-7; 7 bases are a match to TRBD2. Germline loops: CDR1 SEHNR, CDR2 FQNEAQ (reference sequence). With V trimmed by 4 bases and J by 7 bases, 19 bases remained unmatched. The CDR3 runs 17 residues. CDR3 DNA sequence: TGTGCCAGCAGCTCGGGGCTAGCGGACCGTGCCTTGGGTGAGCAGTACTTC. Its protein is CASSSGLADRALGEQYF. The full variable domain, its missing parts supplied by reference TRBV7-9 and TRBJ2-7, is DTGVSQNPRHKITKRGQNVTFRCDPISEHNRLYWYRQTLGQGPEFLTYFQNEAQLEKSRLLSDRFSAERPKGSFSTLEIQRTEQGDSAMYLCASSSGLADRALGEQYFGPGTRLTVT.

The chain combines TRBV28 with TRBJ2-1; 15 bases agree with TRBD2. Germline-derived CDR1 and CDR2 are MDHEN and SYDVKM. The CDR3 is made up of 18 amino acids. V lost 4 bases to trimming and J lost 5 bases; unmatched junction nucleotides: 9. The CDR3 reads CASSYGTSGGQEDNEQFF. Written as DNA, the CDR3 is TGTGCCAGCAGTTACGGGACTAGCGGGGGGCAAGAGGACAATGAGCAGTTCTTC. The full variable domain, its missing parts supplied by reference TRBV28 and TRBJ2-1, is DVKVTQSSRYLVKRTGEKVFLECVQDMDHENMFWYRQDPGLGLRLIYFSYDVKMKEKGDIPEGYSVSREKKERFSLILESASTNQTSMYLCASSYGTSGGQEDNEQFFGPGTRLTVL.

Regarding this clonotype: Possible read error: a much larger clone is one base away. This chain joins TRBV29-1 and TRBJ2-1, with 8 bases aligning to TRBD2. Germline CDR1 and CDR2: SQVTM and ANQGSEA. CDR3 length: 15 residues. As DNA, the CDR3 is TGCAGCGCCGATGTAGCGGGATTGTCCTACGATGAGCAGTTCTTC. It translates to CSADVAGLSYDEQFF.

This clonotype was found a few times. The chain employs TRBV7-8 and TRBJ2-1; D might be TRBD2 (5 bases). The CDR3 length is 13 residues. V lost 1 base, J lost 6 bases, and 7 bases lay in between. Germline lookup yields CDR1 SGHVS and CDR2 FQNEAQ. The CDR3 DNA follows: TGTGCCAGCAGCTTAGATGGAGGCAATGAGCAGTTCTTC. Its protein product is CASSLDGGNEQFF.

The V and J genes are TRBV2 and TRBJ2-3; D remains ambiguous. This CDR3 contains 15 residues. V was shortened by 5 bases and J by 0 bases, with 12 bases between the two germline ends. Germline V gives CDR1 SNHLY, CDR2 FYNNEI. The CDR3 is CASSSDLASTDTQYF. In DNA, the CDR3 is TGTGCCAGCAGTTCGGACCTTGCTAGCACAGATACGCAGTATTTT.

V and J are TRBV5-1 and TRBJ2-4, with D perhaps TRBD1 (6 bases). This CDR3 is built from 15 residues. Germline loops: CDR1 SGHRS, CDR2 YFSETQ. V was clipped by 5 bases and J by 8 bases, with 20 bases between them. The chain's CDR3 is CASSRDRGGPDIQYF. DNA of the CDR3: TGCGCCAGCAGTCGTGACAGAGGGGGACCGGACATTCAGTACTTC.

This clonotype was recorded a few times. The rearrangement uses TRBV20-1 and TRBJ2-1; 8 positions match TRBD2. Germline CDR1 and CDR2: DFQATT and SNEGSKA (reference sequence). The CDR3 totals 11 residues. J was trimmed by 6 bases and V by 5 bases; bases with no gene match: 0. CDR3 in amino acids: CSAGLANEQFF. As DNA, the CDR3 is TGCAGTGCTGGACTAGCCAATGAGCAGTTCTTC.

In this sample, this clonotype turned up a few times. This rearrangement joins TRBV6-1 to TRBJ1-2; 10 bases fit TRBD1. V lost 3 bases, J lost 2 bases, and 9 bases stayed unmatched. This CDR3 region has 17 residues. Per germline, CDR1 MNHNS and CDR2 SASEGT. In DNA, the CDR3 is TGTGCCAGCAGTGACCCTGATCCGGGACAGGGGAACTATGGCTACACCTTC. Residues: CASSDPDPGQGNYGYTF.

V usage is TRBV27 and J usage is TRBJ2-5; 8 bases line up with TRBD1. The assigned J gene may be wrong: the sequence end matches TRBJ2-7 better. CDR3 length equals 13 residues. Germline V gene lookup returns CDR1 MNHEY and CDR2 SMNVEV (reference sequence). DNA for the CDR3: TGTGCCAGCAGTCACAGGGGGGCGGGCGAGCAGTACTTC. Encoded protein: CASSHRGAGEQYF.

In this sample, this clonotype turned up many times. The gene calls are TRBV29-1 and TRBJ2-7; no firm D call. Germline V gene sequence: CDR1 SQVTM, CDR2 ANQGSEA. V dropped 2 bases and J dropped 6 bases, with 17 bases sitting between them. This CDR3 is built from 14 residues. The CDR3 loop is CSVEKDLSGVEQYF. In nucleotides, the CDR3 is TGCAGCGTTGAAAAGGACCTTTCTGGTGTCGAGCAGTACTTC.

In its sample, this clonotype was seen many times. V and J are TRBV7-3 and TRBJ2-1; D remains unclear. The CDR3 runs to 14 residues. V gave up 5 bases and J gave up 1 base, with 9 bases separating them. CDR1 and CDR2 (germline): SGHTA, FQGTGA. CDR3 in DNA: TGTGCCAGCAGCCCAGCGTCATCCTACAATGAGCAGTTCTTC. Translated: CASSPASSYNEQFF.

The genes are TRBV9 and TRBJ2-1; D is ambiguous. The CDR3 contains 14 residues. V was shortened by 0 bases and J by 4 bases, with 8 bases between the two germline ends. CDR1 is SGDLS and CDR2 is YYNGEE in the germline V gene. The CDR3 protein is CASSVETQYNEQFF. CDR3 DNA sequence: TGTGCCAGCAGCGTAGAAACCCAATACAATGAGCAGTTCTTC. Supplemented by reference TRBV9 and TRBJ2-1, the full variable domain reads DSGVTQTPKHLITATGQRVTLRCSPRSGDLSVYWYQQSLDQGLQFLIQYYNGEERAKGNILERFSAQQFPDLHSELNLSSLELGDSALYFCASSVETQYNEQFFGPGTRLTVL.

The rearrangement uses TRBV15 and TRBJ2-3; 8 nucleotides align to TRBD2. The CDR3 sequence is 15 residues long. Per the germline V gene, CDR1 is LNHNV and CDR2 is YYDKDF (reference sequence). V dropped 1 base and J dropped 4; count of bases not matched to a gene: 4. The DNA of the CDR3 is TGTGCCACCAGCAGAGGGACTAGCCCAGCAGATACGCAGTATTTT. It yields the protein CATSRGTSPADTQYF.

The chain recombines TRBV6-1 with TRBJ2-7, with TRBD1 matching 7 bases. Per germline, CDR1 MNHNS and CDR2 SASEGT. The trim removed 8 bases at V and 0 bases at J, leaving 13 bases unmatched. The CDR3 contains 16 residues. In nucleotides, the CDR3 is TGTGCCAGCCACTCGCCGGGACAGAAAATCTCCTACGAGCAGTACTTC. It encodes CASHSPGQKISYEQYF.

The rearrangement uses TRBV7-9 and TRBJ2-5; 8 nucleotides match TRBD2. The germline V gene has CDR1 SEHNR and CDR2 FQNEAQ (reference sequence). After removal of 5 bases from V and 1 base from J, the junction contained 6 bases not matched to a gene. The CDR3 runs 15 residues. The CDR3 reads CASSEAGVGQETQYF. CDR3 DNA: TGTGCCAGCAGCGAAGCGGGGGTGGGCCAAGAGACCCAGTACTTC. Filled out from reference TRBV7-9 and TRBJ2-5, the complete variable domain reads DTGVSQNPRHKITKRGQNVTFRCDPISEHNRLYWYRQTLGQGPEFLTYFQNEAQLEKSRLLSDRFSAERPKGSFSTLEIQRTEQGDSAMYLCASSEAGVGQETQYFGPGTRLLVL.

The chain links TRBV7-3 to TRBJ1-1; D possibly corresponds to TRBD1 (5 bases). Germline V gives CDR1 SGHTA, CDR2 FQGTGA. The CDR3 sequence is 16 residues long. V lost 1 base to trimming and J lost 0 bases, with 12 bases between them. The chain's CDR3 is CASSLKEGRMNTEAFF. The CDR3 coding sequence is TGTGCCAGCAGCTTAAAGGAGGGGCGCATGAACACTGAAGCTTTCTTT. The full variable domain, with the rest looked up from reference TRBV7-3 and TRBJ1-1, is GAGVSQTPSNKVTEKGKYVELRCDPISGHTALYWYRQSLGQGPEFLIYFQGTGAADDSGLPNDRFFAVRPEGSVSTLKIQRTERGDSAVYLCASSLKEGRMNTEAFFGQGTRLTVV.

The sample holds a few counts of this clonotype. J is TRBJ2-4 and V is TRBV20-1; 10 bases map to TRBD2. Per germline, CDR1 DFQATT and CDR2 SNEGSKA (reference sequence). The CDR3 runs 17 residues. Unmatched junction bases numbered 8, after V lost 3 bases and J lost 0 bases. CDR3 in DNA: TGCAGTGCTAGGGGGACTAGCGCCCTCCTAGCCAAAAACATTCAGTACTTC. It specifies CSARGTSALLAKNIQYF.

Turning to this clonotype: Sequence at one end of the junction differs from germline and may be a read error. In DNA, the CDR3 is TGTGCCAGCAACGTAGGGCTGGGACTAGCGGGGGAATCCTACAATGAGCAGTTCTTC. This codes for CASNVGLGLAGESYNEQFF. The V gene is TRBV9, the J gene TRBJ2-1; 14 bases line up with TRBD2. The CDR3 sequence is 19 residues long. The V gene's germline CDR1 is SGDLS and CDR2 YYNGEE.

This clonotype was picked up a small number of times. A much larger clone differs by one base, so this may be a read error. The chain is built from TRBV28 and TRBJ2-5; D tentatively fits TRBD1 or TRBD2 (5 bases each). Germline loops: CDR1 MDHEN, CDR2 SYDVKM. Trimming cost V 3 bases and J 11 bases, with 13 bases left between them. This CDR3 has 12 amino acids. CDR3 residues: CASSFGGKEQYF. CDR3 bases: TGTGCCAGCAGTTTTGGGGGAAAGGAGCAGTACTTC.